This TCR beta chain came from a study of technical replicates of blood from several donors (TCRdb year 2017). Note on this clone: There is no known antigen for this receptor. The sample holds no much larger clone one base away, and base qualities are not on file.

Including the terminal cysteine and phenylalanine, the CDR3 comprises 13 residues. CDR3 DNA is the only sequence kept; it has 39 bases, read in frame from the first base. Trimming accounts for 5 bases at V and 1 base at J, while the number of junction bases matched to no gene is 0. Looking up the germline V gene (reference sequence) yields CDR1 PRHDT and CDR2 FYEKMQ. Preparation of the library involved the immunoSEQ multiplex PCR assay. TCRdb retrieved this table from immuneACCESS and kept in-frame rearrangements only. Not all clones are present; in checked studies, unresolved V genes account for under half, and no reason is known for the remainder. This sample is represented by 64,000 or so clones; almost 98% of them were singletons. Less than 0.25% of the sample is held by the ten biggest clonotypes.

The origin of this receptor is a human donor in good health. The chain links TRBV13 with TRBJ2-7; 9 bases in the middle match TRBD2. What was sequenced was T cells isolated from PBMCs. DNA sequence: TGTGCCAGCAGCAGCGGGGGGTCCTACGAGCAGTACTTC. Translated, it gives CASSSGGSYEQYF.